The text below deals with one T cell receptor beta chain. The germline V gene encodes CDR1 SGHVS and CDR2 FQNEAQ. V shed 2 bases and J shed 6 bases, with 11 bases lying between them. The length of the CDR3 is 14 residues. This specimen belongs to a study of cytomegalovirus exposure and HLA in healthy donors. Data came from immunoSEQ multiplex PCR; TCRdb stores just in-frame clones and leaves some out. Of approximately 44,000 clones in the sample, approximately 85% were seen once. The receptor was isolated from a woman aged 30 to 39 in good health and CMV-seronegative. The chain joins TRBV7-8 to TRBJ1-5; no firm D call. Sequencing input: PBMCs. This CDR3 reads CASSLFDEGQPQHF. CDR3 DNA: TGTGCCAGCAGCTTATTTGATGAGGGTCAGCCCCAGCATTTT.